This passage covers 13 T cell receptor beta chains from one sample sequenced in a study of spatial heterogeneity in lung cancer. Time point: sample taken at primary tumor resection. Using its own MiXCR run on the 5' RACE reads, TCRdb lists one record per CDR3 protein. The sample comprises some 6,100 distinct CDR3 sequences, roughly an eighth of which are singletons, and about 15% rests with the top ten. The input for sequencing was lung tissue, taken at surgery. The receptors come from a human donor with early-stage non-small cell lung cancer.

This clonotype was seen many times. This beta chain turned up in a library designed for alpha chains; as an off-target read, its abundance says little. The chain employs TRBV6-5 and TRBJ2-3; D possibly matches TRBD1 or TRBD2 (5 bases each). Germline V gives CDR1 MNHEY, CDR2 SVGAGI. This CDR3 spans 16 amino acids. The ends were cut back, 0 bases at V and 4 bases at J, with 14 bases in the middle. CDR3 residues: CASSYSGVEGSDTQYF. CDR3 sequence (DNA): TGTGCCAGCAGTTACTCCGGGGTCGAGGGGTCAGATACGCAGTATTTT.

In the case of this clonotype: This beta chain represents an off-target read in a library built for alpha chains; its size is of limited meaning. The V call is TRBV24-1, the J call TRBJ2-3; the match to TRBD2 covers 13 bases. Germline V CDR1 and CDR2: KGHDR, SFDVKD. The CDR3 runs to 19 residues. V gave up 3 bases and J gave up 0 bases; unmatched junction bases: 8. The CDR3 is CATSDTLAGGPDSTDTQYF. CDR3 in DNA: TGTGCCACCAGTGATACACTAGCGGGAGGGCCGGATAGCACAGATACGCAGTATTTT.

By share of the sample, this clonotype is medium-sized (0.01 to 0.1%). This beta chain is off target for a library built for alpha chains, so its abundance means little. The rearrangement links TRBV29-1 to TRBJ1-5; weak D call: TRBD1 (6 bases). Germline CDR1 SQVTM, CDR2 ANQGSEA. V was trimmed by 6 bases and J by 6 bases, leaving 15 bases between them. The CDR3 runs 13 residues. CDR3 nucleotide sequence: TGCAGCGTAGCAACAGGGTTGGCTCAGCCCCAGCATTTT. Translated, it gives CSVATGLAQPQHF.

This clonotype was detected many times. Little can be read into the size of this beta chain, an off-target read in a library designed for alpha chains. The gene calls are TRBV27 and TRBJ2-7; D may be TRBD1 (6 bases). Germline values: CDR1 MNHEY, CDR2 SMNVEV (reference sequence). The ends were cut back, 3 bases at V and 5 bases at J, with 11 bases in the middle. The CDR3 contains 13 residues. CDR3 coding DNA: TGTGCCAGCAGTTTCTCAGGGGCCCACGAGCAGTACTTC. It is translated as CASSFSGAHEQYF.

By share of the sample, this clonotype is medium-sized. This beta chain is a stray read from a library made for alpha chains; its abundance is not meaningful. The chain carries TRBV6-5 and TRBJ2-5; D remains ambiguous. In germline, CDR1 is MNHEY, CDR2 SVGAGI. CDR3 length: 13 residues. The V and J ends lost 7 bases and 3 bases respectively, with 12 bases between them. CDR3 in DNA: TGTGCCAGCATTAGTAAATGGAAAGAGACCCAGTACTTC. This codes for CASISKWKETQYF.

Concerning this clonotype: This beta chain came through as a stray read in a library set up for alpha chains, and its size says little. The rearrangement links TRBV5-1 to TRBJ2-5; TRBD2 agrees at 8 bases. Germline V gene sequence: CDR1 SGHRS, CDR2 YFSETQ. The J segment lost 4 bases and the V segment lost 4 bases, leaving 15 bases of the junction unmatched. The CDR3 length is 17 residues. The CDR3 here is CASSPTISSGPRETQYF. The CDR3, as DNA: TGCGCCAGCAGCCCAACCATTTCTAGCGGGCCCCGAGAGACCCAGTACTTC.

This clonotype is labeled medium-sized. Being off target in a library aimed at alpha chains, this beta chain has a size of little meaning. Here the CDR3 reads CSVRDSNTEAFF. In DNA form, the CDR3 reads TGCAGCGTTCGGGACAGTAACACTGAAGCTTTCTTT. The rearrangement joins TRBV29-1 to TRBJ1-1; TRBD1 matches at 7 bases. In germline, CDR1 is SQVTM, CDR2 ANQGSEA. There are 12 residues in the CDR3. The ends lost 5 bases at V and 2 bases at J; junction bases unmatched: 2.

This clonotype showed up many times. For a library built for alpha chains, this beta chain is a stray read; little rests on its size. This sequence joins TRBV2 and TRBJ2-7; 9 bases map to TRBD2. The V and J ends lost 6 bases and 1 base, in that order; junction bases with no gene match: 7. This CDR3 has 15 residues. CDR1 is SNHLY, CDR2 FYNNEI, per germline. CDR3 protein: CASREGSGRSYEQYF. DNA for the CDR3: TGTGCCAGCAGGGAGGGGAGCGGGAGGTCCTACGAGCAGTACTTC.

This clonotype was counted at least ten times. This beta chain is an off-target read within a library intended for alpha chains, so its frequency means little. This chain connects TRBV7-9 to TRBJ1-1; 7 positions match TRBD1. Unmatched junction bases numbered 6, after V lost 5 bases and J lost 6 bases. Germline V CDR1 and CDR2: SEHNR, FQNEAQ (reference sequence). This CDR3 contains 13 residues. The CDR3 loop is CASSRQGDAEAFF. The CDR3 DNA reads TGTGCCAGCAGCCGACAGGGCGACGCTGAAGCTTTCTTT.

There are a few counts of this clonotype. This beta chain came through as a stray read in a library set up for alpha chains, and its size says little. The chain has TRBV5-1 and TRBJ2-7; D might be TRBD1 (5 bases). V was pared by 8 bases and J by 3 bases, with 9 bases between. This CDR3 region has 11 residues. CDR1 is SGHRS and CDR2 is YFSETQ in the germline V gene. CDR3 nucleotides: TGCGCCAGAGATACAGGCTACGAGCAGTACTTC. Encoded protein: CARDTGYEQYF.

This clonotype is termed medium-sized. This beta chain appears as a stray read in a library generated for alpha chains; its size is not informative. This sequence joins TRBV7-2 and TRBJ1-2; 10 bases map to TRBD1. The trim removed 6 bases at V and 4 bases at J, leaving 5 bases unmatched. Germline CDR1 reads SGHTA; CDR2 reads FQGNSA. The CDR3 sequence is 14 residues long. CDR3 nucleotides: TGTGCCAGCAGACTAGGACAGGGGGGCTATGGCTACACCTTC. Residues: CASRLGQGGYGYTF.

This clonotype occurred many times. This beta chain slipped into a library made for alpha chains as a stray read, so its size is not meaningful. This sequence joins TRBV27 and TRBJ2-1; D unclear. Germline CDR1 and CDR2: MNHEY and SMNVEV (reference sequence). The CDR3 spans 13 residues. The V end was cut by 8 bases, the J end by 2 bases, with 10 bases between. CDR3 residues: CASSLNTYNEQFF. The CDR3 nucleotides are TGTGCCAGCTCCTTGAACACCTACAATGAGCAGTTCTTC.

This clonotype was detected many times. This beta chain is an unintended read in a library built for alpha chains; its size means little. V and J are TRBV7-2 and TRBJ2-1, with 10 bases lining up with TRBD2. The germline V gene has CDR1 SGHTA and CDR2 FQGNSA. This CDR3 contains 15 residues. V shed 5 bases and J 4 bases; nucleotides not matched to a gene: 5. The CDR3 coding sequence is TGTGCCAGCAGCGCCGGGACTAGCGCTTACAATGAGCAGTTCTTC. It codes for CASSAGTSAYNEQFF.